A selection of T cell receptor beta chains follows, all from one sample in a study of naive and memory T cell subsets. TCRdb re-derived calls from the UMI-ligation and nested PCR reads in MiXCR, one entry per CDR3 protein. The repertoire consists of over 65,000 distinct CDR3 sequences, with 9% occurring once and the leading ten covering roughly 1.2%. The material sequenced was naive CD8+ T cells from blood. Receptors were obtained from a human donor in good health. The CDR3 runs from the conserved cysteine through the conserved F or W. A D gene is named only where the DNA matches it firmly. Clone size is shown for a subset of rows, as once, few, many or a class of expanded clone.

TGCGCCAGCAGCCCAGGGACAGGATCCTCCTTGCCGAACACTGAAGCTTTCTTT	CASSPGTGSSLPNTEAFF	TRBV5-1	few	TRBD1	TRBJ1-1
TGTGCCAGCAGAGACCCTAAGCGGGCCACCTACGAGCAGTACTTC	CASRDPKRATYEQYF	TRBV6-2/TRBV6-3	few	NA	TRBJ2-7
TGTGCCAGCAGCTTGGGGACTAACCAAGAGACCCAGTACTTC	CASSLGTNQETQYF	TRBV5-6	few	NA	TRBJ2-5
TGTGCCAGCAGCCCAACATGGGGTGCAGATACGCAGTATTTT	CASSPTWGADTQYF	TRBV4-2	many	NA	TRBJ2-3
TGCGCCAGCAGCGGGGGCGTCGGAGCCTACGAGCAGTACTTC	CASSGGVGAYEQYF	TRBV4-3	many	NA	TRBJ2-7
TGTGCCAGCAGCCGCCAAAATCAGCCCCAGCATTTT	CASSRQNQPQHF	TRBV12-3/TRBV12-4	many	NA	TRBJ1-5
TGCGCCAGCAGGAGCACAGATACGCAGTATTTT	CASRSTDTQYF	TRBV5-1	NA	NA	TRBJ2-3
TGTGCCAGCAGCGTAGCTGGGGGGAATTCACCCCTCCACTTT	CASSVAGGNSPLHF	TRBV9	many	NA	TRBJ1-6
TGTGCCACCAGTGATTCCGGGACAGGGGAGGGAGAGACCCAGTACTTC	CATSDSGTGEGETQYF	TRBV24-1	NA	TRBD1	TRBJ2-5
TGCAGCGGAGGGACAAGCGGTGCGGCGGATACGCAGTATTTT	CSGGTSGAADTQYF	TRBV29-1	few	NA	TRBJ2-3
TGTGCCAGCTCACCACCGGACAGGATATATCAGCCCCAGCATTTT	CASSPPDRIYQPQHF	TRBV18	NA	TRBD1	TRBJ1-5
TGTGCCAGCAGCTTAGATTCTAGAGGCACAGATACGCAGTATTTT	CASSLDSRGTDTQYF	TRBV7-8	NA	NA	TRBJ2-3
TGCGCCAGCAGCCAAGACCGGGACCGGGGGTACAATGAGCAGTTCTTC	CASSQDRDRGYNEQFF	TRBV4-3	many	NA	TRBJ2-1
TGTGCCAGCAGTTACGGGCAGGAGTCTAACTATGGCTACACCTTC	CASSYGQESNYGYTF	TRBV6-5	many	NA	TRBJ1-2
TGTGCCAGCAGGCTTAGTCCGCAGATTGAGCAGTTCTTC	CASRLSPQIEQFF	TRBV27	NA	NA	TRBJ2-1
TGCAGCGCGACAACTAGCGATGATAACACCGGGGAGCTGTTTTTT	CSATTSDDNTGELFF	TRBV29-1	many	TRBD2	TRBJ2-2
TGTGCCAGCAGTTACAGTTCGCTAGCCACAGATACGCAGTATTTT	CASSYSSLATDTQYF	TRBV6-5	few	NA	TRBJ2-3
TGTGCCATCGGAACCCGGGACAGGGAAGCCTACGAGCAGTACTTC	CAIGTRDREAYEQYF	TRBV10-3	few	TRBD1	TRBJ2-7
TGTGCCAGCAGTGTGGAATACACAGATACGCAGTATTTT	CASSVEYTDTQYF	TRBV27	few	NA	TRBJ2-3
TGTGCCAGCTCATCTAAGACAGGGGACTCTGGGGCCAACGTCCTGACTTTC	CASSSKTGDSGANVLTF	TRBV18	few	TRBD1	TRBJ2-6
TGCGCCAGCAGCCAAAGTGGGACTAGCTTCTCCGAGCAGTACTTC	CASSQSGTSFSEQYF	TRBV4-1	NA	TRBD2	TRBJ2-7
TGTGCCAGCAGGCCCGCTAGACAGACTAGCGGGAGGGCCGATAAAGATGAGCAGTTCTTC	CASRPARQTSGRADKDEQFF	TRBV27	NA	TRBD2	TRBJ2-1
TGCAGCGTTGAAGGAAGACTAGCGGGAGGGAGTCGCCCGGATGAGCAGTTCTTC	CSVEGRLAGGSRPDEQFF	TRBV29-1	many	TRBD2	TRBJ2-1
TGTGCCAGCAGTTTCAGGGGGCGCGCTGAAGCTTTCTTT	CASSFRGRAEAFF	TRBV27	many	TRBD1	TRBJ1-1
TGCAGCGTTGGAGTTTGGGGACTAGCGGGTTTCTACGAGCAGTACTTC	CSVGVWGLAGFYEQYF	TRBV29-1	many	TRBD2	TRBJ2-7
TGTGCCAGCAGAGGACAGGGAAGTATGTACGAGCAGTACTTC	CASRGQGSMYEQYF	TRBV12-3/TRBV12-4	many	TRBD1	TRBJ2-7
TGTGCCAGCCCTATAGCGGGAGGGCCCTACGAGCAGTACTTC	CASPIAGGPYEQYF	TRBV2	NA	TRBD2	TRBJ2-7
TGCGCCAGCAGTCAATCACGGTTAGGTTTCCAAGGGGCCTCTGGAAACACCATATATTTT	CASSQSRLGFQGASGNTIYF	TRBV23-1	few	NA	TRBJ1-3
TGTGCCAGCAGCGACCGGGACCCATCCTACGAGCAGTACTTC	CASSDRDPSYEQYF	TRBV9	few	NA	TRBJ2-7
TGTGCCAGCAGTCCCCCGACTAGCCAAGAGACCCAGTACTTC	CASSPPTSQETQYF	TRBV27	many	NA	TRBJ2-5
TGCAGCGTTCAACTCGAGGCGGCTCCTAGCACAGATACGCAGTATTTT	CSVQLEAAPSTDTQYF	TRBV29-1	NA	NA	TRBJ2-3
TGCGCCAGCAGCTTGACAGGGTCGGGATCCTACGAGCAGTACTTC	CASSLTGSGSYEQYF	TRBV5-1	few	NA	TRBJ2-7
TGTGCCAGCAGTCTTAGCGGGAGTGGCTACAATGAGCAGTTCTTC	CASSLSGSGYNEQFF	TRBV12-3/TRBV12-4	many	TRBD2	TRBJ2-1
TGTGCCAGCAGTCACCCCGGGACAGGGAACCAGGAGACCCAGTACTTC	CASSHPGTGNQETQYF	TRBV3-1	few	TRBD1	TRBJ2-5
TGTGCCAGCAGTTACACGACGGGACTAGCGGGAGTACCAGATACGCAGTATTTT	CASSYTTGLAGVPDTQYF	TRBV6-2/TRBV6-3	NA	TRBD2	TRBJ2-3
TGTGAGATTGAAAAACTGTTTTTT	CEIEKLFF	TRBV6-9	NA	NA	TRBJ1-4
TGTGCCAGCAGTGAAAGGGGCCCCGTTCATTGGGAGCAGTACTTC	CASSERGPVHWEQYF	TRBV2	NA	NA	TRBJ2-7
TGTGCCAGCAGCTTAGAATATGACAGGACCATCGCTACGCAGTATTTT	CASSLEYDRTIATQYF	TRBV11-2	many	NA	TRBJ2-3
TGTGCCAGCAGTTACGGATCAGGGGGCGGTTATGGCTACACCTTC	CASSYGSGGGYGYTF	TRBV6-5	many	TRBD1	TRBJ1-2
TGTGCCAGCAGCCTCGACGGGGGCCTAGTTAATGAGCAGTTCTTC	CASSLDGGLVNEQFF	TRBV6-1	few	NA	TRBJ2-1
TGCAGTGCTAGAGTCAAGGGGGCGGCTGGAAACACCATATATTTT	CSARVKGAAGNTIYF	TRBV20-1	NA	TRBD1	TRBJ1-3
TGTGCCAGCAGTTTATATACTAGCACAGATACGCAGTATTTT	CASSLYTSTDTQYF	TRBV27	many	NA	TRBJ2-3
TGTGCCAGCAGCCCCCGGGACTCCGGGGTACAAGAGACCCAGTACTTC	CASSPRDSGVQETQYF	TRBV7-9	NA	NA	TRBJ2-5
TGTGCCAGCGGCGGGGGGGGCACGTCTCCCTACGAGCAGTACTTC	CASGGGGTSPYEQYF	TRBV27	few	TRBD2	TRBJ2-7
TGTGCCAGCAGCGCTGCGGGAGTACGGGAGCAGTTCTTC	CASSAAGVREQFF	TRBV3-1	many	TRBD2	TRBJ2-1
TGTGCCAGCAGCTTTACCTCCCACGAGCAGTACTTC	CASSFTSHEQYF	TRBV11-2	few	NA	TRBJ2-7
TGTGCCATCAGTGAGTCAGGGAAGCAGTACTTC	CAISESGKQYF	TRBV10-3	NA	NA	TRBJ2-7
TGTGCCAGCAGGTTATCCAATCGGGACAGGGTTCCAGATACGCAGTATTTT	CASRLSNRDRVPDTQYF	TRBV6-5	few	TRBD1	TRBJ2-3
TGTGCCAGCAGCCAAGAGCGGGGCTACTCTGGGGCCAACGTCCTGACTTTC	CASSQERGYSGANVLTF	TRBV3-1	few	NA	TRBJ2-6
TGTGCCAGCAGCTTGGCCCTGGTCCCCGGGGAGCTGTTTTTT	CASSLALVPGELFF	TRBV5-6	many	NA	TRBJ2-2
TGTGCCAGCAGCACTAGCGAGTACAATGAGCAGTTCTTC	CASSTSEYNEQFF	TRBV6-5	NA	TRBD2	TRBJ2-1
TGCGCCAGCAGCACAACCGGGGAGGGCTACATGAACACTGAAGCTTTCTTT	CASSTTGEGYMNTEAFF	TRBV5-1	NA	NA	TRBJ1-1
TGCAGCGTTGAAGATCTTCGGGGGAATGAGCAGTTCTTC	CSVEDLRGNEQFF	TRBV29-1	many	NA	TRBJ2-1
TGCGCCAGCAGCCAAGGGGCGACAGAATACGAAGCTTTCTTT	CASSQGATEYEAFF	TRBV4-1	many	NA	TRBJ1-1